The 14 T cell receptor beta chains given below trace back to one sample, sequenced in a study of blood T cell repertoires in COVID-19. Clones were sequenced by immunoSEQ multiplex PCR, and TCRdb holds only the in-frame ones, with some missing. The sample contains 330,000 or so clones, roughly 87% of which appear only once. Sequencing used peripheral blood. Every receptor here comes from a young man with COVID-19, enrolled during active disease.

The chain has TRBV24-1 and TRBJ1-2; D remains ambiguous. The V gene lost 2 bases and the J gene lost 4 bases, with 19 bases spanning the gap. The CDR3 consists of 17 residues. Per the germline V gene, CDR1 is KGHDR and CDR2 is SFDVKD. The CDR3 protein is CATSDSNFLYRGYGYTF. In DNA, the CDR3 is TGTGCCACCAGTGATTCAAATTTCTTGTATCGGGGCTATGGCTACACCTTC.

The V call is TRBV6-5, the J call TRBJ2-1; D possibly corresponds to TRBD2 (5 bases). This CDR3 spans 15 amino acids. Germline V gives CDR1 MNHEY, CDR2 SVGAGI. Deletions cut 5 bases from V and 8 bases from J, with 19 bases between. The CDR3 DNA is TGTGCCAGCAGTCGAGGAGGTCTTGATCGGGATGAGCAGTTCTTC. It is translated as CASSRGGLDRDEQFF.

This clone was counted at least ten times. The gene calls are TRBV5-1 and TRBJ1-4, with D possibly TRBD1 on 5 matching bases. The CDR3 contains 13 residues. In germline, CDR1 is SGHRS, CDR2 YFSETQ. V lost 4 bases, J lost 8 bases, and 12 bases lay in between. CDR3 DNA sequence: TGCGCCAGCAGCGCCAAGCCAGGGGAAAAACTGTTTTTT. Translated, it gives CASSAKPGEKLFF.

This chain's CDR3 is CASSEAAGQTNEKLFF. CDR3 DNA sequence: TGTGCCAGCAGTGAAGCGGCAGGTCAAACTAATGAAAAACTGTTTTTT. The gene calls are TRBV2 and TRBJ1-4, with unresolved D. Looked up from germline, CDR1 is SNHLY and CDR2 is FYNNEI. V lost 0 bases, J lost 1 base, and 9 bases lay in between. This CDR3 comprises 16 residues.

This clone was counted a single time. The chain carries TRBV4-2 and TRBJ1-1; a weak D match, TRBD1 (6 bases). Germline V gene sequence: CDR1 LGHNA, CDR2 YNFKEQ. Trimming stripped 0 bases from V and 8 bases from J, with 16 bases between. The CDR3 spans 15 residues. The CDR3 here is CASSQDRTVFKEAFF. The DNA of the CDR3 is TGTGCCAGCAGCCAAGACCGGACAGTCTTTAAAGAAGCTTTCTTT.

Written as DNA, the CDR3 is TGCAGCGCTCGGGACAGGGACTACGAGCAGTACTTC. Its protein product is CSARDRDYEQYF. This chain joins TRBV29-1 and TRBJ2-7; TRBD1 matches at 9 bases. The V segment lost 7 bases and the J segment 3 bases; nucleotides outside the gene matches: 4. Germline V CDR1 and CDR2: SQVTM, ANQGSEA. The CDR3 is 12 residues long.

The V call is TRBV10-3, the J call TRBJ2-7, with D possibly TRBD1 on 5 matching bases. The CDR3 runs to 13 residues. The germline V gene has CDR1 ENHRY and CDR2 SYGVKD. The ends were cut back, 3 bases at V and 1 base at J, with 7 bases in the middle. CDR3: CAISEDRSYEQYF. Written as DNA, the CDR3 is TGTGCCATCAGTGAAGACAGATCCTACGAGCAGTACTTC.

V and J are TRBV5-4 and TRBJ2-7; D possibly corresponds to TRBD2 (5 bases). The CDR3 is made up of 14 amino acids. V lost 4 bases and J 3 bases, leaving 14 bases between the germline ends. Germline assignment: CDR1 SGHNT and CDR2 YYREEE (reference sequence). CDR3 bases: TGTGCCAGCAGCCCTCCCGGAGGTGTCTACGAGCAGTACTTC. It yields the protein CASSPPGGVYEQYF.

The chain couples TRBV7-9 to TRBJ1-2, with 8 bases identical to TRBD1. J gave up 3 bases and V 3 bases, and 3 bases lay outside the gene matches. Germline V gene lookup returns CDR1 SEHNR and CDR2 FQNEAQ (reference sequence). This CDR3 comprises 14 residues. CDR3 nucleotides: TGTGCCAGCAGCTTGGACAGGGTGTACTATGGCTACACCTTC. Its translation is CASSLDRVYYGYTF.

This clone appeared once. The chain couples TRBV4-2 to TRBJ1-2, with 8 bases that match TRBD1. Losses at the gene ends were 0 bases for V and 8 bases for J; bases not matched to a gene: 8. The CDR3 covers 15 residues. Germline V CDR1 and CDR2: LGHNA, YNFKEQ. CDR3 sequence: CASSQERTGPGGYTF. For the CDR3, the DNA is TGTGCCAGCAGCCAAGAACGGACAGGGCCAGGCGGCTACACCTTC.

The chain uses TRBV5-6 and TRBJ2-2, with D tentatively TRBD1 (6 bases). Trimming left V 2 bases short and J 0 bases short, with 11 bases between. This CDR3 comprises 16 residues. The germline V gene encodes CDR1 SGHDT and CDR2 YYEEEE. In DNA, the CDR3 is TGTGCCAGCAGCTTCCTCGGACAGACGAACACCGGGGAGCTGTTTTTT. This sequence encodes CASSFLGQTNTGELFF.

The CDR3 loop is CASSQDFGREYNEQFF. CDR3 nucleotides: TGCGCCAGCAGCCAAGATTTTGGACGGGAATACAATGAGCAGTTCTTC. The rearrangement links TRBV4-3 to TRBJ2-1; tentatively, D is TRBD2 (5 bases). The CDR3 has 16 residues. CDR1 and CDR2 from the germline V gene are LGHNA and YSLEER. The V and J ends lost 0 bases and 4 bases respectively, with 13 bases between them.

V gene TRBV18 combines with J gene TRBJ2-5; perhaps TRBD2 as D (5 bases). Trimming took off 3 bases at V and 5 bases at J, with 13 bases between the two ends. CDR1 is KGHSH, CDR2 LQKENI, per germline. This CDR3 is 14 amino acids long. This CDR3 reads CASSPGVRVETQYF. The CDR3 DNA reads as TGTGCCAGCTCACCTGGGGTGAGGGTTGAGACCCAGTACTTC.

The rearrangement uses TRBV19 and TRBJ2-1; tentative D call: TRBD1 (5 bases). The CDR3 is made up of 15 amino acids. Germline CDR1 is LNHDA and CDR2 is SQIVND (reference sequence). V was shortened by 2 bases and J by 5 bases, with 13 bases between the two germline ends. The CDR3 DNA sequence: TGTGCCAGTAGTATAAATTCAGGGTTAGACAATGAGCAGTTCTTC. Protein product: CASSINSGLDNEQFF.